This TCR beta chain is drawn from a study of shared clonotypes between healthy human individuals. Study-level results: Represented diversity, genetic and exposure-history alike, was limited by few donors. At large depth, rarefaction still showed sorted-subset sequencing to be incomplete.

The sorted-subset replicate PCRs were given around 200 ng DNA, which is 31,000 or so T cell genomes. This table comes from immunoSEQ multiplex PCR, and its TCRdb copy is limited to in-frame clones, with some not included. The sample holds roughly 1 million clones, about 77% seen once. This clone was detected a few times. The antigen remains undetermined. Germline V gene sequence: CDR1 SGHTA, CDR2 FQGTGA. This CDR3 has 16 residues. J gave up 5 bases and V 6 bases, and 9 bases lay outside the gene matches. Specimen: memory CD4+ T cells sorted from blood. Subset denoted: CD45RA-negative fraction. The sequence was obtained from a man younger than 35 in good health. The V and J genes are TRBV7-3 and TRBJ2-1, with 11 positions matching TRBD2. The CDR3 region is CASRVTSGGSHNEQFF. In DNA, the CDR3 is TGTGCCAGCAGGGTAACTAGCGGGGGAAGCCACAATGAGCAGTTCTTC.